This T cell receptor (beta chain) was retrieved from a study of cytomegalovirus exposure and HLA in healthy donors. Findings and limits, study-wide: Researchers catalogued over 150 TCR beta chains as cytomegalovirus-associated. In a later analysis, a missense DCLRE1C variant was linked to TCR beta V- and J-gene trimming. HLA allele associations emerged for around 15,000 TCR beta sequences in a later analysis, at 0.05 false discovery rate.

Trimming removed 4 bases from V and 5 bases from J, with 3 bases in between. The germline CDR1 and CDR2 sequences are MGHRA and YSYEKL. This CDR3 region has 11 residues. Concerning this clone itself: Its specificity is unknown.

PCR was performed using 60 Vbeta and 13 Jbeta primers. Some clones are missing from TCRdb's copy, which holds only in-frame ones; the method was immunoSEQ multiplex PCR. The data show approximately 200,000 clones, with roughly 83% seen just once and about 1.4% held by the top ten. The chain joins TRBV4-1 to TRBJ2-1; D is uncertain. The sequence derives from a girl aged 10-17 years in good health and CMV-seronegative. Specimen: PBMCs. The CDR3 nucleotides are TGCGCCAGCAGCCTTAACAATGAGCAGTTCTTC. Amino acid sequence: CASSLNNEQFF.